This TCR beta chain was identified in a study of T cell responses to AZD1222 COVID-19 vaccine. Study context: Investigators merged groups given second doses at roughly 4 or roughly 12 weeks. Findings and limits, study-wide: Just a handful of people given AZD1222 tested seropositive at baseline. Spike-specific TCR breadth and depth both grew after two AZD1222 doses.

As concerns this clone: Its antigen is unidentified.

Assay used: immunoSEQ multiplex PCR; TCRdb lists only in-frame clones, some missing. The sample yields about 96,000 clones, roughly 87% seen once. CDR1 is SGDLS and CDR2 is YYNGEE in the germline V gene. This CDR3 contains 14 residues. Trimming stripped 0 bases from V and 1 base from J, with 7 bases between. V gene TRBV9 combines with J gene TRBJ1-1; no clear D gene. The TCR was taken from an adult in good health. The source material was peripheral blood, sampled on day 0 of AZD1222 vaccination. The CDR3, as DNA: TGTGCCAGCAGCGTAGAAGCCTCGAACACTGAAGCTTTCTTT. The encoded protein is CASSVEASNTEAFF.